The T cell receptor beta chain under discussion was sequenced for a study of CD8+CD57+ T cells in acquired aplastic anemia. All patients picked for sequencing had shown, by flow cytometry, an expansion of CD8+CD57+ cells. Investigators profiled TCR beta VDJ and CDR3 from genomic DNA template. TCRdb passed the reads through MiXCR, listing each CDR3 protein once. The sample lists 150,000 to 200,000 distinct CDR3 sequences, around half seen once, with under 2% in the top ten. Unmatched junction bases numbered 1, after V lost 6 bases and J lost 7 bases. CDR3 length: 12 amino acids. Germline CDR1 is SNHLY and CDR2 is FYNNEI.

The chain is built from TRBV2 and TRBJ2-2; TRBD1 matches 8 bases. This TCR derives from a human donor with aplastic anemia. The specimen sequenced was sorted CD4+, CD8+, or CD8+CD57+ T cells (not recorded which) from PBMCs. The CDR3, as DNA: TGTGCCAGCAGACAGGGGGTCGGGGAGCTGTTTTTT. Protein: CASRQGVGELFF. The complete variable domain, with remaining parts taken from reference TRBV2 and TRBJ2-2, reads EPEVTQTPSHQVTQMGQEVILRCVPISNHLYFYWYRQILGQKVEFLVSFYNNEISEKSEIFDDQFSVERPDGSNFTLKIRSTKLEDSAMYFCASRQGVGELFFGEGSRLTVL.